This entry lists 25 T cell receptor beta chains sequenced from one sample in a study of Ad26.COV2.S vaccination and SARS-CoV-2 variants. The table came from immunoSEQ multiplex PCR; TCRdb's copy has only in-frame clones and leaves some out. This repertoire shows roughly 400,000 clones, less than 95% found once; its top ten account for roughly 4.3%. The treatment: about 20 received Ad26.COV2.S at low or high dose, single or two shots; several received placebo; per-sample allocation not given. Day 63 after the first vaccine or placebo injection was the time point for sampling. The source was peripheral blood, collected in a trial of Ad26.COV2.S vaccine versus placebo. These receptors originate from a person between 18 and 65 years old who received the Ad26.COV2.S COVID-19 vaccine or a placebo.

The J gene is TRBJ2-5, the V gene TRBV28, with D maybe TRBD2 (7 bases). Germline V lookup: CDR1 MDHEN, CDR2 SYDVKM. The V and J ends lost 2 bases and 5 bases respectively, with 21 bases between them. The CDR3 length is 17 residues. The CDR3 loop is CASSLIAPEGGGETQYF. The DNA for the CDR3 is TGTGCCAGCAGTTTAATAGCCCCCGAGGGAGGGGGGGAGACCCAGTACTTC.

This rearrangement joins TRBV7-9 to TRBJ2-4; the D gene is possibly TRBD2 (7 bases). Trimming shortened V by 3 bases and J by 6 bases, and 18 bases separated the two germline ends. The CDR3 length is 16 residues. CDR1 is SEHNR, CDR2 FQNEAQ, per germline (reference sequence). CDR3 coding DNA: TGTGCCAGCAGCTTTATGGGGGCAGCGGGATCAAACATTCAGTACTTC. It translates to CASSFMGAAGSNIQYF.

The chain is built from TRBV18 and TRBJ2-1; D is undetermined. This CDR3 is 15 amino acids long. Germline CDR1 and CDR2: KGHSH and LQKENI. Trimming cost V 2 bases and J 0 bases, with 8 bases left between them. For the CDR3, the DNA is TGTGCCAGCTCACCAAGGGCGAGCTCCTACAATGAGCAGTTCTTC. This codes for CASSPRASSYNEQFF.

The chain uses TRBV7-6 and TRBJ2-2; the match to TRBD2 covers 11 bases. In germline, CDR1 is SGHVS, CDR2 FNYEAQ. Trimming removed 5 bases from V and 1 base from J; junction bases left unmatched: 12. The CDR3 loop spans 19 amino acids. The CDR3 region has the DNA TGTGCCAGCAGCCTGACACTAGCGGGAGCCCTAGAGAACACCGGGGAGCTGTTTTTT. It encodes CASSLTLAGALENTGELFF.

This rearrangement joins TRBV11-2 to TRBJ2-1; 11 nucleotides align to TRBD2. Germline V gene sequence: CDR1 SGHAT, CDR2 FQNNGV. This CDR3 spans 16 amino acids. V lost 2 bases and J lost 7; bases outside the gene matches: 7. The CDR3 spells CASSLRALAGGNEQFF. CDR3 nucleotide sequence: TGTGCCAGCAGCTTAAGGGCTTTAGCGGGAGGGAATGAGCAGTTCTTC.

The chain combines TRBV6-5 with TRBJ1-1; no clear D. CDR1 and CDR2 (germline): MNHEY, SVGAGI. V was clipped by 4 bases and J by 0 bases, with 12 bases between them. The CDR3 sequence is 15 residues long. The CDR3 bases are TGTGCCAGCAGTTCCTGGCAGACCATGAACACTGAAGCTTTCTTT. Translation: CASSSWQTMNTEAFF.

This clone showed up just a few times. The chain employs TRBV7-9 and TRBJ1-6, with D maybe TRBD1 (5 bases). The V gene's germline CDR1 is SEHNR and CDR2 FQNEAQ (reference sequence). The V end lost 4 bases, the J end lost 8 bases, and 6 bases lay between the germline ends. This CDR3 is 12 amino acids long. CDR3 in amino acids: CASSSGDSPLHF. The CDR3 coding sequence is TGTGCCAGCAGCTCGGGGGATTCACCCCTCCACTTT.

This chain links TRBV19 with TRBJ2-6; 7 bases are shared with TRBD1. V was clipped by 6 bases and J by 0 bases; unmatched bases: 11. CDR3 size: 18 residues. From germline, CDR1 is LNHDA and CDR2 SQIVND (reference sequence). CDR3 region: CASRYRWTGASGANVLTF. The CDR3 DNA reads TGTGCCAGTAGATACAGGTGGACAGGCGCCTCTGGGGCCAACGTCCTGACTTTC. Supplemented by reference TRBV19 and TRBJ2-6, the full variable domain reads DGGITQSPKYLFRKEGQNVTLSCEQNLNHDAMYWYRQDPGQGLRLIYYSQIVNDFQKGDIAEGYSVSREKKESFPLTVTSAQKNPTAFYLCASRYRWTGASGANVLTFGAGSRLTVL.

The CDR3 loop is CSVERTAQETQYF. Here the CDR3 DNA reads TGCAGCGTTGAACGTACGGCCCAAGAGACCCAGTACTTC. The genes are TRBV29-1 and TRBJ2-5; D gene uncertain. CDR1 and CDR2 from the germline V gene are SQVTM and ANQGSEA. V lost 2 bases, J lost 1 base, and 8 bases lay in between. This CDR3 is 13 amino acids long.

This clone was detected once. The rearrangement joins TRBV28 to TRBJ1-5; D is perhaps TRBD1 (6 bases). The V end lost 6 bases, the J end lost 4 bases, and 13 bases lay between the germline ends. The CDR3 is 14 residues long. Germline V gene sequence: CDR1 MDHEN, CDR2 SYDVKM. CDR3 bases: TGTGCCAGCAGACTAGCACAGGGAAATCAGCCCCAGCATTTT. Translating it yields CASRLAQGNQPQHF.

CDR3 nucleotides: TGTGCCAGTAGGGATACAGGTATCAATCAGCCCCAGCATTTT. Protein: CASRDTGINQPQHF. V and J are TRBV19 and TRBJ1-5, with a possible D match to TRBD1 (5 bases). The V gene lost 6 bases and the J gene lost 3 bases, with 12 bases spanning the gap. The CDR3 has 14 residues. Per germline, CDR1 LNHDA and CDR2 SQIVND (reference sequence).

V and J are TRBV11-2 and TRBJ2-3; 14 positions match TRBD2. Germline values: CDR1 SGHAT, CDR2 FQNNGV. This CDR3 region has 16 residues. Germline trimming cut 6 bases from V and 3 bases from J; bases unmatched to any gene: 5. The CDR3, as DNA: TGTGCCAGCAGGAGAGGGACTAGCGGGGGAACAGATACGCAGTATTTT. Residues: CASRRGTSGGTDTQYF.

CDR3 sequence (DNA): TGTGCCAGCAGTGAAGCTGGCCGCGACTATGGCTACACCTTC. Its translation is CASSEAGRDYGYTF. The chain employs TRBV6-1 and TRBJ1-2; D is uncertain. V lost 0 bases, J lost 3 bases, and 8 bases lay in between. Germline loops: CDR1 MNHNS, CDR2 SASEGT. This CDR3 is 14 amino acids long.

This clone has only a few counts. DNA of the CDR3: TGTGCCAGCTCAATAGTCGGTTACAATGAGCAGTTCTTC. Translating it yields CASSIVGYNEQFF. The V call is TRBV18, the J call TRBJ2-1; D ambiguous. This CDR3 has 13 residues. V lost 5 bases, J lost 4 bases, and 9 bases lay in between. Germline CDR1 is KGHSH and CDR2 is LQKENI.

The rearrangement uses TRBV4-2 and TRBJ1-1; tentatively, D is TRBD1 (6 bases). Trimming stripped 0 bases from V and 7 bases from J, with 9 bases between. The germline V gene has CDR1 LGHNA and CDR2 YNFKEQ. This CDR3 has 13 amino acids. CDR3 in DNA: TGTGCCAGCAGCCAAGATACACAGGGTGAAGCTTTCTTT. Encoded protein: CASSQDTQGEAFF.

The rearrangement joins TRBV6-5 to TRBJ2-3; TRBD2 matches at 9 bases. Germline V gene lookup returns CDR1 MNHEY and CDR2 SVGAGI. The CDR3 length is 15 residues. Germline trimming cut 4 bases from V and 4 bases from J; bases unmatched to any gene: 6. The CDR3 loop is CASSLAGVLSDTQYF. For the CDR3, the DNA is TGTGCCAGCAGTTTAGCGGGAGTGTTGTCAGATACGCAGTATTTT.

The chain joins TRBV29-1 to TRBJ2-3; D is perhaps TRBD1 (5 bases). CDR1 SQVTM and CDR2 ANQGSEA come from the germline V gene. V lost 4 bases and J lost 2, with 10 bases in between. The CDR3 is 13 amino acids. CDR3 in amino acids: CSVVQGITDTQYF. The CDR3 DNA reads as TGCAGCGTTGTTCAGGGAATCACAGATACGCAGTATTTT.

The chain employs TRBV5-1 and TRBJ1-6; D is perhaps TRBD1 (5 bases). The V and J ends lost 4 bases and 1 base respectively, with 9 bases between them. The germline V gene has CDR1 SGHRS and CDR2 YFSETQ. The CDR3 loop spans 15 amino acids. This chain's CDR3 is CASSARESYNSPLHF. CDR3 in DNA: TGCGCCAGCAGCGCCAGGGAGTCCTATAATTCACCCCTCCACTTT.

The chain carries TRBV9 and TRBJ2-1; TRBD2 aligns across 10 bases. Unmatched junction bases numbered 2, after V lost 3 bases and J lost 2 bases. The CDR3 sequence is 15 residues long. The germline CDR1 and CDR2 sequences are SGDLS and YYNGEE. Here the CDR3 reads CASSGAGGPYNEQFF. As DNA, the CDR3 is TGTGCCAGCAGCGGAGCGGGAGGGCCCTACAATGAGCAGTTCTTC.

Here the CDR3 reads CASSFQGASNQPQHF. For the CDR3, the DNA is TGTGCCAGCAGTTTTCAGGGGGCAAGCAATCAGCCCCAGCATTTT. The chain carries TRBV6-5 and TRBJ1-5; 8 nucleotides line up with TRBD1. Germline CDR1 MNHEY, CDR2 SVGAGI. There are 15 residues in the CDR3. V lost 4 bases to trimming and J lost 1 base; unmatched junction nucleotides: 3.

This chain connects TRBV28 to TRBJ2-3, with 10 bases fitting TRBD2. CDR3 length: 15 residues. Germline lookup yields CDR1 MDHEN and CDR2 SYDVKM. Germline trimming cut 6 bases from V and 2 bases from J; bases unmatched to any gene: 5. Here the CDR3 DNA reads TGTGCCAGCAGAGAGACTAGCGGGTTCACAGATACGCAGTATTTT. Translated: CASRETSGFTDTQYF. The full variable domain, rest sourced from reference TRBV28 and TRBJ2-3, is DVKVTQSSRYLVKRTGEKVFLECVQDMDHENMFWYRQDPGLGLRLIYFSYDVKMKEKGDIPEGYSVSREKKERFSLILESASTNQTSMYLCASRETSGFTDTQYFGPGTRLTVL.

A single count supports this clone. The rearrangement joins TRBV19 to TRBJ2-2; 7 positions agree with TRBD2. This CDR3 has 14 residues. V lost 4 bases, J lost 7 bases, and 6 bases stayed unmatched. Germline values: CDR1 LNHDA, CDR2 SQIVND (reference sequence). The CDR3 nucleotides are TGTGCCAGTAGTAGGGGACTACAGATCGGGGAGCTGTTTTTT. As protein: CASSRGLQIGELFF.

The V gene is TRBV5-1, the J gene TRBJ2-5, with 7 bases matching TRBD2. Germline trimming cut 4 bases from V and 1 base from J; bases unmatched to any gene: 1. Germline V lookup: CDR1 SGHRS, CDR2 YFSETQ. This CDR3 region has 13 residues. CDR3 sequence: CASSLAVQETQYF. For the CDR3, the DNA is TGCGCCAGCAGCCTAGCGGTCCAAGAGACCCAGTACTTC.

The V and J genes are TRBV14 and TRBJ2-3; 12 bases are shared with TRBD2. V lost 10 bases and J lost 1; bases outside the gene matches: 15. CDR1 SGHDN and CDR2 FVKESK come from the germline V gene. The CDR3 runs to 18 residues. The CDR3 reads CATTPRLAGVSGTDTQYF. For the CDR3, the DNA is TGTGCCACCACCCCGCGACTAGCGGGAGTATCTGGCACAGATACGCAGTATTTT.

The chain carries TRBV29-1 and TRBJ2-1; 8 bases line up with TRBD2. This CDR3 spans 17 amino acids. Germline V gene sequence: CDR1 SQVTM, CDR2 ANQGSEA. V gave up 0 bases and J gave up 3 bases; unmatched junction bases: 10. CDR3 DNA sequence: TGCAGCGTTGAAGAAGAGGGGACTAGTGCATTCTACAATGAGCAGTTCTTC. This encodes CSVEEEGTSAFYNEQFF.